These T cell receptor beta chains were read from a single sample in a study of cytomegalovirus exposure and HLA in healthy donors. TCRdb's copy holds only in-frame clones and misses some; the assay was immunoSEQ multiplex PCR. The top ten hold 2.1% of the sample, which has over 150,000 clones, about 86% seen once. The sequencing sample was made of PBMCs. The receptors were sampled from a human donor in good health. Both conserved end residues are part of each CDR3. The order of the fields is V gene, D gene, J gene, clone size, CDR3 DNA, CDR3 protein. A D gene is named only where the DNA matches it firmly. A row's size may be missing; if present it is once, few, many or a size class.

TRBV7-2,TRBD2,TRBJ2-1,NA,TGTGCCAGCACCCCATCAGCGGGGCAATACAATGAGCAGTTCTTC,CASTPSAGQYNEQFF
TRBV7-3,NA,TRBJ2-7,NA,TGTGCCAGCAGTAACGACAGCCATACCTACGAGCAGTACTTC,CASSNDSHTYEQYF
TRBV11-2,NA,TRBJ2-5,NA,TGTGCCAGCAGCTTCGGGACAAAAATGGAGACCCAGTACTTC,CASSFGTKMETQYF
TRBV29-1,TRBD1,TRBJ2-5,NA,TGCAGCGTTGAAGGGGGGGCAGGGGGCCGAGAGACCCAGTACTTC,CSVEGGAGGRETQYF
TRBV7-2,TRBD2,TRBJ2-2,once,TGTGCCAGCAGCCGGGGGGGCCGCACCGGGGAGCTGTTTTTT,CASSRGGRTGELFF
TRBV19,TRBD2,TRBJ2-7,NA,TGTGCCAGTAGTTGGACTAGCGGGAGCCGGTACGAGCAGTACTTC,CASSWTSGSRYEQYF
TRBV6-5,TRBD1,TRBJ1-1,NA,TGTGCCAGCAGTTACCAGGGGGCGGCTCTAGGGGAGGCTTTCTTT,CASSYQGAALGEAFF
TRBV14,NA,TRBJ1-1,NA,TGTGCCAGCAGCCAAGACTTAAACACTGAAGCTTTCTTT,CASSQDLNTEAFF
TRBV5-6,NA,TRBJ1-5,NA,TGTGCCAGCAGGGCGCGGGGTTCCAATCAGCCCCAGCATTTT,CASRARGSNQPQHF
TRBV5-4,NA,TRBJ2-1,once,TGTGCCAGCAGCTTGGAAGGGGGTCGACTCGGTGAGCAGTTCTTC,CASSLEGGRLGEQFF
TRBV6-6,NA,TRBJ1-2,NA,TGTGCCAGCATTCCCCCGTCGGGCAGGGCTAACTATGGCTACACCTTC,CASIPPSGRANYGYTF
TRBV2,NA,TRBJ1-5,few,TGTGCCAGCACCGAGGGAGGAATCGGTCAGCCCCAGCATTTT,CASTEGGIGQPQHF
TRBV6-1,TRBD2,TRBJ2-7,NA,TGTGCCAGCAGCCAAACGGGACTAGCGGCCTACGAGCAGTACTTC,CASSQTGLAAYEQYF
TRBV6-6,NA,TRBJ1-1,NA,TGTGCCAGCAGGTACCCGGGGGGAAGGACTGAAGCTTTCTTT,CASRYPGGRTEAFF
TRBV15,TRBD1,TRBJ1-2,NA,TGTGCCACCAGCAGTGCTAACAGGGGGCGCATTTTCGGCTACACCTTC,CATSSANRGRIFGYTF
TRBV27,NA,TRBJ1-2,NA,TGTGCCAGCAGTTTAACAGGTGACGGCTACACCTTC,CASSLTGDGYTF
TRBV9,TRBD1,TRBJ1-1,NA,TGTGCCAGCAGCGTAGCTACCGGACAGGGAAACACTGAAGCTTTCTTT,CASSVATGQGNTEAFF
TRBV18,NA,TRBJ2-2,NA,TGTGCCAGCTCACTCTTACAGGACCTCACCGGGGAGCTGTTTTTT,CASSLLQDLTGELFF
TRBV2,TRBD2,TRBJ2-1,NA,TGTGCCAGCAGTGAACCCTCTAGCGGGGGGGCTTCAAGCTCCTACAATGAGCAGTTCTTC,CASSEPSSGGASSSYNEQFF
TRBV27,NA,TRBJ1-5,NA,TGTGCCAGCAGTCCGACGGGACCGCGGGGGCCCAGTTGGCCCCAGCATTTT,CASSPTGPRGPSWPQHF
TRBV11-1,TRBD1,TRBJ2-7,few,TGTGCCAGCAGCCAGACAGGGGGATACGAGCAGTACTTC,CASSQTGGYEQYF
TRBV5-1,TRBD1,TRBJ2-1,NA,TGCGCCAGCAGCTTGGCCGGGGGACAGGAATACAATGAGCAGTTCTTC,CASSLAGGQEYNEQFF
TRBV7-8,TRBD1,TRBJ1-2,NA,TGTGCCAGCAGCTTAGGTCGGATTGCGGGACAGGGGATTGATGGCTACACCTTC,CASSLGRIAGQGIDGYTF
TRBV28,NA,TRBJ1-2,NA,TGTGCCAGCAGTTTAGAGGGACAAGCTAACTATGGCTACACCTTC,CASSLEGQANYGYTF
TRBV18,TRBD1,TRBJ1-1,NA,TGTGCCAGCTTATCGGACAGGGGACTTTCTGAAGCTTTCTTT,CASLSDRGLSEAFF
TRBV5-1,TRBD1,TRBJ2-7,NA,TGCGCCAGCAGCTTGGGTACGGGACAGGGGAACGAGCAGTACTTC,CASSLGTGQGNEQYF
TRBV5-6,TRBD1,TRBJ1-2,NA,TGTGCCAGCAGCCACCGGGACAGGACCAACTATGGCTACACCTTC,CASSHRDRTNYGYTF
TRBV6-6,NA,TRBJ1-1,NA,TGTGCCAGCAGTTATTCGCAGGGAACTGAAGCTTTCTTT,CASSYSQGTEAFF
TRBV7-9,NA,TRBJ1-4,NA,TGTGCCAGCAGCCCAACCGGACAGCCCGCTAGTGAAAAACTGTTTTTT,CASSPTGQPASEKLFF
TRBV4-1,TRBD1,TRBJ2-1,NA,TGCGCCAGCAGCCATGGGACAGGGGATGAGCAGTTCTTC,CASSHGTGDEQFF
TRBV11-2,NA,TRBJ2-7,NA,TGTGCCAGCAGCTTAGATCTACCGGGCTACGAGCAGTACTTC,CASSLDLPGYEQYF
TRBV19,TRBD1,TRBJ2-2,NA,TGTGCCAGTAGAGGGACAGGGAACACCGGGGAGCTGTTTTTT,CASRGTGNTGELFF
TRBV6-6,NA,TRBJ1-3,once,TGTGCCAGCAGTACTTCTGGAAACACCATATATTTT,CASSTSGNTIYF
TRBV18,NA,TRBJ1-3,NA,TGTGCCAGCTCACCGGACAGCTCTGGAAACACCATATATTTT,CASSPDSSGNTIYF
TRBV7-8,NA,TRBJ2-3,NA,TGTGCCAGCACCCCGAGGGGGGGTAGGGATACGCAGTATTTT,CASTPRGGRDTQYF
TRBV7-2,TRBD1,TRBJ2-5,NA,TGTGCCAGCAGCCCCGACAGGGCCGTGAGGACCCAGTACTTC,CASSPDRAVRTQYF
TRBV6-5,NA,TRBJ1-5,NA,TGTGCCAGCAGCTCCCGCGGCGGGCCCCAGCATTTT,CASSSRGGPQHF
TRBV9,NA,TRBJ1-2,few,TGTGCCAGCAGCGTTCGAAACGGGAACTATGGCTACACCTTC,CASSVRNGNYGYTF
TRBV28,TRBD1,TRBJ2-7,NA,TGTGCCAGCAGCCCAGGGGGTATCTACGAGCAGTACTTC,CASSPGGIYEQYF
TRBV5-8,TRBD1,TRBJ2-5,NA,TGTGCCAGCAGCTTGGCCTCGAGGGGGCCGGAGACCCAGTACTTC,CASSLASRGPETQYF
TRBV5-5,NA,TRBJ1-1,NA,TGTGCCAGCAGTTTCCACCTGACAGTCGTGGACACTGAAGCTTTCTTT,CASSFHLTVVDTEAFF
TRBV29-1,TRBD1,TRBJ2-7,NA,TGCAGCGTTCAAACAGGGGTAGGGTCCTACGAGCAGTACTTC,CSVQTGVGSYEQYF
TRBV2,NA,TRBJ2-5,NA,TGTGCCAGCAAGGAGACAGGAACCCAAGAGACCCAGTACTTC,CASKETGTQETQYF
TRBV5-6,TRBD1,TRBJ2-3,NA,TGTGCCAGCAGCAGCAAACAGGGGGCGCTGGGAGATACGCAGTATTTT,CASSSKQGALGDTQYF
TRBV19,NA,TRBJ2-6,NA,TGTGCCAGTGAGGTAATTTTTGGCTCTGGGGCCAACGTCCTGACTTTC,CASEVIFGSGANVLTF
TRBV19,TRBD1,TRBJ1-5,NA,TGTGCCAGTAGTATAGATCAGGGGGAGACTCAGCCCCAGCATTTT,CASSIDQGETQPQHF
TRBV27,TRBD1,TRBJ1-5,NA,TGTGCCAGCAGCCCTGACAGGGGATTCGATCAGCCCCAGCATTTT,CASSPDRGFDQPQHF
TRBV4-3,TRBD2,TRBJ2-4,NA,TGCGCCAGCAGCCAAGATCGTCGTTCTGGCGGGGGATATAAAAACATTCAGTACTTC,CASSQDRRSGGGYKNIQYF
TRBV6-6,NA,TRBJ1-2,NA,TGTGCCAGCAGTTACTACAGGGACGGCTACACCTTC,CASSYYRDGYTF
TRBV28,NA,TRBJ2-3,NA,TGTGCCAGCAGCACCGGACTCTACCTCCAAAGCACAGATACGCAGTATTTT,CASSTGLYLQSTDTQYF
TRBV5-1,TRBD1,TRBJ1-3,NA,TGCGCCAGCAGCTTTTCCGGGACAGGGAGAAACACCATATATTTT,CASSFSGTGRNTIYF
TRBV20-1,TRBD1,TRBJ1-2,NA,TGCAGACCGGGACAGAACTATGGCTACACCTTC,CRPGQNYGYTF
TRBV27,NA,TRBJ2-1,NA,TGTGCCAGCAGTTTATCGACTAGTGGGGCGTACAATGAGCAGTTCTTC,CASSLSTSGAYNEQFF